These 32 T cell receptor beta chains originate from one sample sequenced in a study of T cell responses to AZD1222 COVID-19 vaccine. The repertoire was sequenced with immunoSEQ multiplex PCR; TCRdb's copy has only in-frame clones and lacks some. The sample includes 150,000 to 200,000 clones, less than 95% of them seen just once. The specimen was peripheral blood, collected on day 0 of AZD1222 vaccination. These receptors all stem from an adult in good health.

The chain couples TRBV4-3 to TRBJ2-3; D remains ambiguous. Deletions cut 1 base from V and 6 bases from J, with 14 bases between. The CDR3 sequence is 15 residues long. Germline values: CDR1 LGHNA, CDR2 YSLEER. The CDR3 protein is CASSQAVGRVDTQYF. The CDR3 bases are TGCGCCAGCAGCCAAGCGGTCGGTCGGGTGGATACGCAGTATTTT.

In its sample, this clone was seen once. The chain uses TRBV2 and TRBJ1-1; TRBD1 matches 9 bases. This CDR3 spans 14 amino acids. Per germline, CDR1 SNHLY and CDR2 FYNNEI. The trim removed 6 bases at V and 2 bases at J, leaving 4 bases unmatched. The CDR3 sequence is CASRTGGVNTEAFF. In DNA form, the CDR3 reads TGTGCCAGCAGGACAGGGGGGGTAAACACTGAAGCTTTCTTT.

V gene TRBV19 combines with J gene TRBJ1-2, with D perhaps TRBD1 (6 bases). Trimming took off 9 bases at V and 6 bases at J, with 20 bases between the two ends. Per germline, CDR1 LNHDA and CDR2 SQIVND (reference sequence). CDR3 length equals 14 residues. The CDR3 spells CARGGEAVIHGYTF. The CDR3 coding sequence is TGTGCCAGAGGGGGTGAAGCGGTAATCCATGGCTACACCTTC.

The rearrangement uses TRBV11-2 and TRBJ1-4, with D maybe TRBD1 (5 bases). CDR1 and CDR2 from the germline V gene are SGHAT and FQNNGV. V lost 5 bases and J lost 8, with 18 bases in between. The CDR3 covers 15 residues. The chain's CDR3 is CASSRSTWGGEKLFF. The CDR3 nucleotides are TGTGCCAGCAGCCGCTCGACATGGGGCGGAGAAAAACTGTTTTTT.

This chain joins TRBV7-2 and TRBJ2-5, with D possibly matching TRBD2 (6 bases). Germline V gene sequence: CDR1 SGHTA, CDR2 FQGNSA. This CDR3 is built from 16 residues. V lost 0 bases and J lost 5, with 16 bases in between. In DNA form, the CDR3 reads TGTGCCAGCAGCTTAGCCGGGCGGGGTCGGGGCGAGACCCAGTACTTC. It translates to CASSLAGRGRGETQYF.

This chain links TRBV5-1 with TRBJ1-1; D not resolved. V was shortened by 7 bases and J by 1 base, with 5 bases between the two germline ends. This CDR3 comprises 11 residues. The germline gives CDR1 SGHRS, CDR2 YFSETQ. CDR3 amino acids: CASRGNTEAFF. The CDR3 DNA sequence: TGCGCCAGCCGAGGGAACACTGAAGCTTTCTTT. The whole variable domain, filled in from reference TRBV5-1 and TRBJ1-1, reads KAGVTQTPRYLIKTRGQQVTLSCSPISGHRSVSWYQQTPGQGLQFLFEYFSETQRNKGNFPGRFSGRQFSNSRSEMNVSTLELGDSALYLCASRGNTEAFFGQGTRLTVV.

The chain couples TRBV29-1 to TRBJ1-3; D unresolved. The CDR3 is made up of 14 amino acids. In germline, CDR1 is SQVTM, CDR2 ANQGSEA. Trimming took 6 bases from V and 7 from J, leaving 19 bases between them. The CDR3: CSVSGGFVGNTIYF. CDR3 bases: TGCAGCGTGTCAGGCGGGTTTGTTGGTAACACCATATATTTT.

The CDR3 here is CAIRGTGGNEKLFF. CDR3 nucleotide sequence: TGTGCCATCAGAGGGACAGGGGGAAATGAAAAACTGTTTTTT. The rearrangement joins TRBV10-3 to TRBJ1-4; 11 bases line up with TRBD1. The junction had 2 bases not matched to a gene; V was cut back by 6 bases and J by 5 bases. The CDR3 has 14 amino acids. Germline CDR1 reads ENHRY; CDR2 reads SYGVKD.

The V call is TRBV2, the J call TRBJ2-2; TRBD2 agrees at 13 bases. The junction had 5 bases not matched to a gene; V was cut back by 7 bases and J by 0 bases. Germline V gives CDR1 SNHLY, CDR2 FYNNEI. This CDR3 has 17 residues. CDR3 sequence reads: CASIPGTSGANTGELFF. The CDR3 DNA reads TGTGCCAGCATCCCCGGGACTAGCGGGGCGAACACCGGGGAGCTGTTTTTT.

The chain employs TRBV6-2 or TRBV6-3 and TRBJ2-5, with 9 positions matching TRBD2. From germline, CDR1 is MNHEY and CDR2 SVGEGT. J gave up 1 base and V 5 bases, and 8 bases lay outside the gene matches. The CDR3 runs 16 residues. The CDR3 nucleotides read TGTGCCAGCAGTCCCCATGGGCGGGGGGGCCAAGAGACCCAGTACTTC. This sequence encodes CASSPHGRGGQETQYF.

The V call is TRBV9, the J call TRBJ2-3, with D possibly TRBD2 on 6 matching bases. Between the trimmed V and J ends, which lost 0 bases and 5 bases, there was a span of 16 bases. Germline V gene data show CDR1 as SGDLS and CDR2 as YYNGEE. There are 16 residues in the CDR3. The CDR3 sequence is CASSVGGSGVIDTQYF. The CDR3 DNA follows: TGTGCCAGCAGCGTAGGAGGTTCGGGGGTGATAGATACGCAGTATTTT.

The J gene is TRBJ2-7, the V gene TRBV7-2; possible D gene TRBD2, 5 bases. CDR1 is SGHTA, CDR2 FQGNSA, per germline. V lost 4 bases, J lost 1 base, and 11 bases lay in between. The CDR3 consists of 14 residues. Here the CDR3 reads CASSYVRESYEQYF. CDR3 coding DNA: TGTGCCAGCAGCTACGTCCGGGAATCCTACGAGCAGTACTTC.

The V gene is TRBV4-1, the J gene TRBJ2-1; D gene unclear. Between the trimmed V and J ends, which lost 0 bases and 0 bases, there was a span of 9 bases. Per germline, CDR1 MGHRA and CDR2 YSYEKL. The CDR3 spans 16 residues. As DNA, the CDR3 is TGCGCCAGCAGCCAAGATGGTGCTAGCTCCTACAATGAGCAGTTCTTC. This encodes CASSQDGASSYNEQFF.

The chain couples TRBV30 to TRBJ2-5; possibly TRBD1 for D (5 bases). V shed 2 bases and J shed 0 bases, with 10 bases lying between them. CDR3 length: 14 residues. Germline CDR1 and CDR2: GTSNPN and SVGIG (reference sequence). Written as DNA, the CDR3 is TGTGCCTGGAGTAGACAGCCCAACCAAGAGACCCAGTACTTC. This sequence encodes CAWSRQPNQETQYF.

This clone was recorded a few times. The CDR3 is CASTAGAFSYEQYF. The CDR3 nucleotides are TGTGCCAGTACTGCGGGGGCTTTCTCCTACGAGCAGTACTTC. The chain recombines TRBV19 with TRBJ2-7; the D gene is possibly TRBD2 (7 bases). Germline CDR1 is LNHDA and CDR2 is SQIVND (reference sequence). CDR3 length: 14 amino acids. V was shortened by 7 bases and J by 0 bases, with 13 bases between the two germline ends. Combining the CDR3 with reference TRBV19 and TRBJ2-7 gives the whole variable domain DGGITQSPKYLFRKEGQNVTLSCEQNLNHDAMYWYRQDPGQGLRLIYYSQIVNDFQKGDIAEGYSVSREKKESFPLTVTSAQKNPTAFYLCASTAGAFSYEQYFGPGTRLTVT.

The chain employs TRBV27 and TRBJ1-1; the D is unclear. Between the trimmed V and J ends, which lost 5 bases and 1 base, there was a span of 17 bases. The CDR3 runs to 16 residues. CDR1 and CDR2 from the germline V gene are MNHEY and SMNVEV (reference sequence). CDR3 in amino acids: CASSTIARGSNTEAFF. For the CDR3, the DNA is TGTGCCAGCAGTACAATAGCCCGTGGGTCGAACACTGAAGCTTTCTTT.

The V gene is TRBV29-1, the J gene TRBJ1-1; a weak D match, TRBD1 (6 bases). V gave up 6 bases and J gave up 0 bases, with 17 bases separating them. CDR3 length equals 15 residues. The V gene's germline CDR1 is SQVTM and CDR2 ANQGSEA. In DNA, the CDR3 is TGCAGCGTCCCCCCGGGGGCCTTATTGAACACTGAAGCTTTCTTT. Translated: CSVPPGALLNTEAFF.

This rearrangement joins TRBV3-1 (or the pseudogene TRBV3-2) to TRBJ2-3, with 13 bases identical to TRBD2. This CDR3 has 15 amino acids. Germline values: CDR1 LGHDT, CDR2 YNNKEL (reference sequence). V lost 4 bases and J lost 7; bases outside the gene matches: 5. The CDR3 DNA is TGTGCCAGCAGCCTCACTAGCGGGGGGGCATATACGCAGTATTTT. Protein sequence: CASSLTSGGAYTQYF.

A word on this clone: A read error may account for a junction end that differs from germline. This rearrangement joins TRBV7-7 to TRBJ1-4, with D uncertain. The CDR3 has 14 amino acids. Germline CDR1 is SSHAT and CDR2 is FNYEAQ (reference sequence). The CDR3 DNA reads as TGTGCTAGCAGCCCGGTTGGGGAGAATGAAAAACTGTTTTTT. Translated: CASSPVGENEKLFF.

The CDR3 reads CATTDRGGLDTQYF. The CDR3, as DNA: TGTGCCACCACCGACCGGGGGGGTTTAGATACGCAGTATTTT. The chain links TRBV7-2 to TRBJ2-3, with TRBD2 matching 8 bases. The CDR3 is 14 amino acids. Germline trimming cut 10 bases from V and 5 bases from J; bases unmatched to any gene: 11. Germline V gene lookup returns CDR1 SGHTA and CDR2 FQGNSA.

This clone was seen only once. One junction end disagrees with the germline gene, perhaps due to a read error. The chain has TRBV7-9 and TRBJ2-7; TRBD2 might be the D (8 bases). Germline V gives CDR1 SEHNR, CDR2 FQNEAQ (reference sequence). The CDR3 totals 16 residues. DNA of the CDR3: TGTGCCAGCGGCTTGTCCGCCGGGACAGCGGGGGACGAGCAGTACTTC. Translated, it gives CASGLSAGTAGDEQYF.

The genes are TRBV7-2 and TRBJ1-2; TRBD1 agrees at 7 bases. CDR1 and CDR2 from the germline V gene are SGHTA and FQGNSA. CDR3 size: 16 residues. V lost 1 base to trimming and J lost 2 bases; unmatched junction nucleotides: 7. This CDR3 is CASSLEYRGGNYGYTF. For the CDR3, the DNA is TGTGCCAGCAGCTTAGAGTATCGAGGGGGCAACTATGGCTACACCTTC. Full variable domain (rest looked up from reference TRBV7-2 and TRBJ1-2): GAGVSQSPSNKVTEKGKDVELRCDPISGHTALYWYRQSLGQGLEFLIYFQGNSAPDKSGLPSDRFSAERTGGSVSTLTIQRTQQEDSAVYLCASSLEYRGGNYGYTFGSGTRLTVV.

The chain links TRBV3-1 (or the pseudogene TRBV3-2) to TRBJ2-7, with 8 bases aligning to TRBD2. The CDR3 runs 14 residues. After removal of 3 bases from V and 0 bases from J, the junction contained 1 base not matched to a gene. Looked up from germline, CDR1 is LGHDT and CDR2 is YNNKEL (reference sequence). The CDR3, as DNA: TGTGCCAGCAGCCAGCGGGGGGCCTCCTACGAGCAGTACTTC. Translating gives CASSQRGASYEQYF.

The chain links TRBV11-3 to TRBJ2-2, with a tentative D call TRBD2 (6 bases). The CDR3 runs 14 residues. The ends were cut back, 2 bases at V and 6 bases at J, with 10 bases in the middle. The germline gives CDR1 SGHNT, CDR2 YENEEA. The CDR3 spells CASSLTGVAGELFF. In DNA, the CDR3 is TGTGCCAGCAGCTTAACGGGGGTCGCCGGGGAGCTGTTTTTT. The whole variable domain, remainder taken from reference TRBV11-3 and TRBJ2-2, is EAGVVQSPRYKIIEKKQPVAFWCNPISGHNTLYWYLQNLGQGPELLIRYENEEAVDDSQLPKDRFSAERLKGVDSTLKIQPAELGDSAVYLCASSLTGVAGELFFGEGSRLTVL.

The chain recombines TRBV7-9 with TRBJ2-3, with 10 nucleotides matching TRBD2. There are 17 residues in the CDR3. Germline V lookup: CDR1 SEHNR, CDR2 FQNEAQ (reference sequence). V lost 2 bases and J lost 1; bases outside the gene matches: 6. CDR3 residues: CASSLPDLAGGTDTQYF. In nucleotides, the CDR3 is TGTGCCAGCAGCTTACCGGATCTAGCGGGAGGCACAGATACGCAGTATTTT.

The V call is TRBV7-9, the J call TRBJ1-6, with D hard to call. CDR3 length: 15 residues. V was trimmed by 4 bases and J by 0 bases, leaving 7 bases between them. Germline CDR1 SEHNR, CDR2 FQNEAQ (reference sequence). CDR3 in amino acids: CASSSRLSYNSPLHF. CDR3 DNA sequence: TGTGCCAGCAGCTCTAGACTCTCCTATAATTCACCCCTCCACTTT.

This chain joins TRBV14 and TRBJ2-5; 11 positions match TRBD1. V gave up 2 bases and J gave up 3 bases; unmatched junction bases: 5. CDR3 length: 16 amino acids. CDR1 is SGHDN and CDR2 is FVKESK in the germline V gene. CDR3 sequence reads: CASSQIPGQGEETQYF. Written as DNA, the CDR3 is TGTGCCAGCAGCCAAATCCCGGGACAGGGGGAAGAGACCCAGTACTTC.

The chain combines TRBV27 with TRBJ1-1, with TRBD1 as a possible D gene (5 bases). V lost 2 bases to trimming and J lost 5 bases, with 15 bases between them. Germline V gives CDR1 MNHEY, CDR2 SMNVEV (reference sequence). This CDR3 comprises 15 residues. The CDR3: CASSLLGQKRTEAFF. CDR3 DNA: TGTGCCAGCAGTTTACTTGGACAAAAGCGGACTGAAGCTTTCTTT.

The chain combines TRBV6-1 with TRBJ1-4; 8 bases are a match to TRBD1. V was pared by 2 bases and J by 7 bases, with 3 bases of the junction left unmatched. The CDR3 covers 14 residues. Per the germline V gene, CDR1 is MNHNS and CDR2 is SASEGT. DNA for the CDR3: TGTGCCAGCAGTGAAATGGACAGGGCTGAAAAACTGTTTTTT. It translates to CASSEMDRAEKLFF.

The chain joins TRBV5-1 to TRBJ1-6, with a possible D match to TRBD1 (6 bases). Germline V CDR1 and CDR2: SGHRS, YFSETQ. Trimming cost V 1 base and J 8 bases, with 13 bases left between them. There are 15 residues in the CDR3. CDR3 amino acids: CASSLWGAEDSPLHF. The CDR3 DNA is TGCGCCAGCAGCTTGTGGGGGGCCGAGGATTCACCCCTCCACTTT.

The rearrangement links TRBV4-1 to TRBJ2-5, with 7 bases lining up with TRBD2. Germline V gene lookup returns CDR1 MGHRA and CDR2 YSYEKL. Trimming removed 2 bases from V and 5 bases from J; junction bases left unmatched: 5. The CDR3 is 14 residues long. The CDR3 sequence: CASSQRWGGETQYF. CDR3 nucleotide sequence: TGCGCCAGCAGCCAAAGATGGGGGGGGGAGACCCAGTACTTC.

The CDR3 loop reads CSVERLAGISYEQYF. The CDR3 bases are TGCAGCGTTGAAAGACTAGCGGGTATCTCCTACGAGCAGTACTTC. The J gene is TRBJ2-7, the V gene TRBV29-1; TRBD2 matches at 10 bases. Trimming removed 2 bases from V and 0 bases from J; junction bases left unmatched: 4. The CDR3 is made up of 15 amino acids. Per germline, CDR1 SQVTM and CDR2 ANQGSEA.